Below, 5 T cell receptor beta chains from the same sample are listed, as sequenced in a study of T cells in Graves' hyperthyroidism and ophthalmopathy. It was RNA transcripts that yielded the amplified TCR beta CDR3 regions. TCR CDR3 underwent first-round RT-PCR with the HTBI primer set. TCRdb fed the multiplex PCR reads into MiXCR, producing one record per CDR3 protein. This table has around 290,000 distinct CDR3 sequences, about an eighth appearing once. The sample was blood. These receptors originate from a woman aged 40 to 49 with Graves' hyperthyroidism.

This clonotype was seen ten or more times. The J gene is TRBJ1-1, the V gene TRBV6-5; TRBD1 aligns across 8 bases. The CDR3 is made up of 15 amino acids. V shed 2 bases, J shed 6 bases, and the junction held 8 bases outside the gene matches. Germline loops: CDR1 MNHEY, CDR2 SVGAGI. The CDR3, as DNA: TGTGCCAGCAGTTACGGCGGGCAGGGGGCCGCTGAAGCTTTCTTT. It codes for CASSYGGQGAAEAFF.

At least ten counts were recorded for this clonotype. V and J are TRBV5-5 and TRBJ1-1; the D is unclear. This CDR3 has 15 residues. Per the germline V gene, CDR1 is SGHKS and CDR2 is YYEKEE (reference sequence). V was trimmed by 0 bases and J by 2 bases, leaving 11 bases between them. CDR3: CASSLELRINTEAFF. CDR3 nucleotide sequence: TGTGCCAGCAGCTTGGAATTACGGATTAACACTGAAGCTTTCTTT. Full variable domain (remainder filled in from reference TRBV5-5 and TRBJ1-1): DAGVTQSPTHLIKTRGQQVTLRCSPISGHKSVSWYQQVLGQGPQFIFQYYEKEERGRGNFPDRFSARQFPNYSSELNVNALLLGDSALYLCASSLELRINTEAFFGQGTRLTVV.

V usage is TRBV18 and J usage is TRBJ1-1; D is undetermined. The CDR3 runs 14 residues. Trimming shortened V by 3 bases and J by 1 base, and 9 bases separated the two germline ends. Germline V lookup: CDR1 KGHSH, CDR2 LQKENI. This CDR3 reads CASSPATGNTEAFF. CDR3 nucleotide sequence: TGTGCCAGCTCACCCGCTACTGGGAACACTGAAGCTTTCTTT.

This clonotype was seen repeatedly, ten times or more. The chain joins TRBV20-1 to TRBJ2-7; the match to TRBD2 covers 9 bases. CDR3 length: 16 residues. The V and J ends lost 2 bases and 4 bases, in that order; junction bases with no gene match: 12. Germline-derived CDR1 and CDR2 are DFQATT and SNEGSKA (reference sequence). CDR3 protein: CSARKPVFSGSYEQYF. CDR3 DNA: TGCAGTGCTAGAAAACCGGTTTTTAGCGGGAGTTACGAGCAGTACTTC.

The rearrangement links TRBV10-3 to TRBJ1-3; perhaps TRBD1 as D (5 bases). Trimming stripped 2 bases from V and 3 bases from J, with 11 bases between. The CDR3 runs 15 residues. Germline CDR1 is ENHRY and CDR2 is SYGVKD. The CDR3 coding sequence is TGTGCCATCAGTGAGCGAGACAGTTATGGAAACACCATATATTTT. As protein: CAISERDSYGNTIYF.